This T cell receptor beta chain was found in a study of T cell responses to AZD1222 COVID-19 vaccine. The germline CDR1 and CDR2 sequences are LNHDA and SQIVND (reference sequence). The CDR3 extends over 14 amino acids. V shed 1 base and J shed 6 bases, with 12 bases lying between them. The repertoire was sequenced with immunoSEQ multiplex PCR; TCRdb's copy has only in-frame clones and lacks some. This sample has 100,000 to 150,000 clones, with roughly 90% found just once. The sample consisted of peripheral blood, taken on day 0 of AZD1222 vaccination. V gene TRBV19 combines with J gene TRBJ1-1; perhaps TRBD1 as D (5 bases). This clonotype was sampled from an adult in good health. The CDR3 sequence is CASSIAPGSAEAFF. The CDR3 coding sequence is TGTGCCAGTAGTATAGCCCCAGGGAGCGCTGAAGCTTTCTTT. Drawing the rest from reference TRBV19 and TRBJ1-1, the complete variable domain is DGGITQSPKYLFRKEGQNVTLSCEQNLNHDAMYWYRQDPGQGLRLIYYSQIVNDFQKGDIAEGYSVSREKKESFPLTVTSAQKNPTAFYLCASSIAPGSAEAFFGQGTRLTVV.